A single sample gave rise to the 21 T cell receptor beta chains below, sequenced in a study of T cells after yellow fever vaccination. TCRdb redid the calling of the 5' RACE reads with MiXCR, one entry per CDR3 protein. The table shows about 340,000 distinct CDR3 sequences, with under 15% occurring only once. The material sequenced was CD4+ T cells sorted from PBMCs, taken 15 days after the yellow fever booster vaccination. The origin of the receptors is a man younger than 30 who received the YFV17D yellow fever vaccine.

This clonotype was detected ten times or more. CDR3 residues: CASSVAEDRDEKLFF. Here the CDR3 DNA reads TGTGCCAGCAGCGTAGCTGAGGACAGGGATGAAAAACTGTTTTTT. J is TRBJ1-4 and V is TRBV9; 8 bases map to TRBD1. After removal of 0 bases from V and 6 bases from J, the junction contained 4 bases not matched to a gene. This CDR3 has 15 residues. CDR1 and CDR2 from the germline V gene are SGDLS and YYNGEE.

This clonotype has a handful of counts. The V call is TRBV6-2 or TRBV6-3, the J call TRBJ2-3, with 7 bases identical to TRBD1. Germline V lookup: CDR1 MNHEY, CDR2 SVGEGT. CDR3 length: 16 amino acids. Trimming at V came to 8 bases and at J to 2 bases, leaving 13 bases not matched to a gene. Here the CDR3 DNA reads TGTGCCAGCCAAGGTACCTTGACAGGGAACACAGATACGCAGTATTTT. Protein product: CASQGTLTGNTDTQYF.

This clonotype showed up just a few times. The rearrangement uses TRBV7-2 and TRBJ1-4; the D is unclear. V lost 1 base and J lost 8, with 11 bases in between. The CDR3 runs to 14 residues. In germline, CDR1 is SGHTA, CDR2 FQGNSA. In DNA, the CDR3 is TGTGCCAGCAGCTTAGACGGCCATATGGAAAAACTGTTTTTT. This codes for CASSLDGHMEKLFF.

This clonotype was observed a handful of times. V and J are TRBV20-1 and TRBJ2-6, with D perhaps given as TRBD1 or TRBD2 (6 bases each). The CDR3 length is 14 residues. Germline loops: CDR1 DFQATT, CDR2 SNEGSKA (reference sequence). The ends were cut back, 7 bases at V and 4 bases at J, with 14 bases in the middle. In nucleotides, the CDR3 is TGCAGTGTTAGCGGCCAGGGGGGGGCCAACGTCCTGACTTTC. Protein: CSVSGQGGANVLTF.

This clonotype was seen ten or more times. The chain is built from TRBV6-5 and TRBJ2-3; D not certain. The CDR3 has 14 residues. Trimming removed 6 bases from V and 0 bases from J, with 10 bases in between. The germline V gene has CDR1 MNHEY and CDR2 SVGAGI. The CDR3 loop is CASRTTKSTDTQYF. The CDR3 nucleotides read TGTGCCAGCAGGACCACCAAAAGCACAGATACGCAGTATTTT.

The chain links TRBV10-3 to TRBJ1-2; 9 nucleotides match TRBD1. The junction had 9 bases not matched to a gene; V was cut back by 6 bases and J by 4 bases. Germline assignment: CDR1 ENHRY and CDR2 SYGVKD. The CDR3 has 15 amino acids. The CDR3 spells CAISVGTGQAYGYTF. As DNA, the CDR3 is TGTGCCATCAGCGTGGGGACAGGGCAGGCCTATGGCTACACCTTC.

The J gene is TRBJ1-2, the V gene TRBV7-2; D unresolved. Deletions cut 0 bases from V and 4 bases from J, with 9 bases between. This CDR3 spans 14 amino acids. Germline-derived CDR1 and CDR2 are SGHTA and FQGNSA. The CDR3 here is CASSLAAAGYGYTF. For the CDR3, the DNA is TGTGCCAGCAGCTTAGCCGCGGCTGGCTATGGCTACACCTTC.

This chain connects TRBV10-3 to TRBJ2-7, with D uncertain. Germline CDR1 is ENHRY and CDR2 is SYGVKD. This CDR3 is built from 14 residues. The germline V and J ends were trimmed by 10 bases and 0 bases, with 16 bases remaining between them. Written as DNA, the CDR3 is TGTGCCAGATTTTCGGACGGGCTCTCCTACGAGCAGTACGTC. This gives the protein CARFSDGLSYEQYV.

This clonotype appeared a few times. The chain combines TRBV21-1 with TRBJ1-5; the table's D call, TRBD1, has no DNA check behind it. TRBV21-1 is marked as a pseudogene. There are 15 residues in the CDR3. The CDR3: CASSSTRGSNQPQHF. CDR3 in DNA: TGTGCCAGCAGCTCAACCCGGGGTAGCAATCAGCCCCAGCATTTT.

This clonotype was seen at least ten times. The rearrangement uses TRBV4-3 and TRBJ2-4; D might be TRBD2 (5 bases). V lost 3 bases and J 0 bases, leaving 15 bases between the germline ends. This CDR3 has 17 residues. Germline V gives CDR1 LGHNA, CDR2 YSLEER. In DNA form, the CDR3 reads TGCGCCAGCAGCCAGGACGGACTTCTCCGAGCCAAAAACATTCAGTACTTC. Residues: CASSQDGLLRAKNIQYF.

This clonotype was seen more than once but under ten times. The chain uses TRBV7-8 and TRBJ1-4; unclear D gene. The CDR3 is made up of 13 amino acids. V dropped 5 bases and J dropped 10 bases, with 14 bases sitting between them. CDR1 and CDR2 (germline): SGHVS, FQNEAQ. The CDR3 is CASSPRRDGKLFF. In nucleotides, the CDR3 is TGTGCCAGCAGCCCCAGGCGAGACGGAAAACTGTTTTTT.

This clonotype was counted a few times. CDR3 region: CASSLGGVHTDTQYF. The CDR3 nucleotides are TGCGCCAGCAGCTTGGGAGGGGTTCACACAGATACGCAGTATTTT. The V gene is TRBV5-1, the J gene TRBJ2-3, with D perhaps matching TRBD1 or TRBD2 (5 bases each). From germline, CDR1 is SGHRS and CDR2 YFSETQ. V lost 0 bases and J 2 bases, leaving 10 bases between the germline ends. The CDR3 contains 15 residues. The full variable domain, in which reference TRBV5-1 and TRBJ2-3 provide the parts outside the CDR3, is KAGVTQTPRYLIKTRGQQVTLSCSPISGHRSVSWYQQTPGQGLQFLFEYFSETQRNKGNFPGRFSGRQFSNSRSEMNVSTLELGDSALYLCASSLGGVHTDTQYFGPGTRLTVL.

The chain uses TRBV14 and TRBJ2-5, with D unclear. Germline assignment: CDR1 SGHDN and CDR2 FVKESK. V lost 4 bases and J 7 bases, leaving 10 bases between the germline ends. The CDR3 covers 12 residues. CDR3 DNA: TGTGCCAGCAGCCCCTCCCCAGGGACCCAGTACTTC. Residues: CASSPSPGTQYF.

The chain links TRBV25-1 to TRBJ2-2, with TRBD2 identical over 12 bases. CDR3 length: 17 amino acids. The junction had 3 bases not matched to a gene; V was cut back by 4 bases and J by 0 bases. CDR1 is MGHDK, CDR2 SYGVNS, per germline. The DNA of the CDR3 is TGTGCCAGCAGTGGGACTAGCGGGGCGGCGAACACCGGGGAGCTGTTTTTT. It encodes CASSGTSGAANTGELFF.

CDR3 region: CATSDLGGQGARNTGELFF. The CDR3 nucleotides read TGTGCCACCAGTGATTTGGGGGGACAGGGGGCGCGGAACACCGGGGAGCTGTTTTTT. This chain connects TRBV24-1 to TRBJ2-2; 12 nucleotides line up with TRBD1. CDR1 KGHDR and CDR2 SFDVKD come from the germline V gene. The V segment lost 0 bases and the J segment 1 base; nucleotides outside the gene matches: 5. The CDR3 runs 19 residues.

This clonotype has a single count. The chain recombines TRBV6-2 or TRBV6-3 with TRBJ2-7; 8 bases line up with TRBD2. There are 15 residues in the CDR3. Germline V gives CDR1 MNHEY, CDR2 SVGEGT. V shed 6 bases, J shed 1 base, and the junction held 8 bases outside the gene matches. The CDR3 bases are TGTGCCAGCAGGTCACCGGGGGGGCCTTCCTACGAGCAGTACTTC. As protein: CASRSPGGPSYEQYF.

This clonotype has a handful of counts. J is TRBJ2-1 and V is TRBV12-3 or TRBV12-4; 15 bases are shared with TRBD2. There are 21 residues in the CDR3. V gave up 4 bases and J gave up 3 bases; unmatched junction bases: 16. CDR3: CASSSSISRTSGGAVYNEQFF. The DNA of the CDR3 is TGTGCCAGCAGTTCCAGCATCAGCCGGACTAGCGGGGGGGCGGTCTACAATGAGCAGTTCTTC.

CDR3 region: CASSLSQPAIDTQYF. The CDR3 bases are TGTGCCAGCAGCTTGAGCCAGCCAGCCATAGATACGCAGTATTTT. The chain couples TRBV7-2 to TRBJ2-3; no firm D call. V lost 3 bases to trimming and J lost 5 bases, with 15 bases between them. This CDR3 is 15 amino acids long. Germline V gene sequence: CDR1 SGHTA, CDR2 FQGNSA.

This clonotype was detected only a few times. The chain couples TRBV10-1 to TRBJ1-5; the D gene is possibly TRBD1 (6 bases). This CDR3 is 14 amino acids long. Between the trimmed V and J ends, which lost 0 bases and 5 bases, there was a span of 8 bases. Germline values: CDR1 WNHNN, CDR2 SYGVQD (reference sequence). This CDR3 reads CASSESRGDQPQHF. For the CDR3, the DNA is TGCGCCAGCAGTGAGTCGAGGGGGGATCAGCCCCAGCATTTT.

At least ten counts were recorded for this clonotype. The chain carries TRBV27 and TRBJ2-2; 7 bases align to TRBD2. Germline trimming cut 2 bases from V and 4 bases from J; bases unmatched to any gene: 4. Germline V gene sequence: CDR1 MNHEY, CDR2 SMNVEV (reference sequence). There are 15 residues in the CDR3. CDR3 nucleotide sequence: TGTGCCAGCAGTTTACGGGCGGGGGTCACCGGGGAGCTGTTTTTT. Encoded protein: CASSLRAGVTGELFF.

The table lists this clonotype with many counts. The chain combines TRBV12-5 with TRBJ2-3; D is perhaps TRBD1 or TRBD2 (5 bases each). The CDR3 length is 13 residues. The V gene lost 6 bases and the J gene lost 3 bases, with 10 bases spanning the gap. Germline V gives CDR1 LGHNT, CDR2 FRNRAP. CDR3 DNA sequence: TGTGCTAGTGGGGGGGATTGGACAGATACGCAGTATTTT. Its translation: CASGGDWTDTQYF.